This T cell receptor beta chain came from a study of T cell changes during pregnancy in multiple sclerosis. Sequencing was performed with immunoSEQ multiplex PCR; in TCRdb, only in-frame clones are kept and a portion is missing. The repertoire has roughly 30,000 clones, 89% of them found once; the top ten carry about 6.8%. The receptor comes from a female donor with multiple sclerosis, enrolled in a pregnancy study. The sequencing used CD8+ T cells from peripheral blood mononuclear cells, collected after pregnancy.

CDR3 region: CASRRREEGGIQYF. CDR3 bases: TGTGCCAGCAGACGGCGGGAGGAAGGCGGCATTCAGTACTTC. The rearrangement joins TRBV11-3 to TRBJ2-4; 8 bases map to TRBD2. V shed 6 bases and J 9 bases; nucleotides not matched to a gene: 10. The CDR3 length is 14 residues. Germline lookup yields CDR1 SGHNT and CDR2 YENEEA. Drawing the rest from reference TRBV11-3 and TRBJ2-4, the complete variable domain is EAGVVQSPRYKIIEKKQPVAFWCNPISGHNTLYWYLQNLGQGPELLIRYENEEAVDDSQLPKDRFSAERLKGVDSTLKIQPAELGDSAVYLCASRRREEGGIQYFGAGTRLSVL.